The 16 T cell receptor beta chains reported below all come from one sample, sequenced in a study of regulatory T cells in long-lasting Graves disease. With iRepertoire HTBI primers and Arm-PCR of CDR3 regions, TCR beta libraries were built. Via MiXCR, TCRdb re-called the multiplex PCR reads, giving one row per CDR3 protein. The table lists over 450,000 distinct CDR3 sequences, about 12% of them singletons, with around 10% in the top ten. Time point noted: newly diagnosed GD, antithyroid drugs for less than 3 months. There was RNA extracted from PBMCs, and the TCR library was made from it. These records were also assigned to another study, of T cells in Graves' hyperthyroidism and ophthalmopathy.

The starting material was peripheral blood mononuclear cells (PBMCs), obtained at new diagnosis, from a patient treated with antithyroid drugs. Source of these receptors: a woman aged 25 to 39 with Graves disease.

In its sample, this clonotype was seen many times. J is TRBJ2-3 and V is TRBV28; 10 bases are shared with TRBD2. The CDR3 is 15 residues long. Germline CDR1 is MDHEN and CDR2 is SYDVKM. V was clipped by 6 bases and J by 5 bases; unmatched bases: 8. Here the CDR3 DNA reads TGTGCCAGCAGACCGCTAGCGGGGGCTCGAGATACGCAGTATTTT. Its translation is CASRPLAGARDTQYF.

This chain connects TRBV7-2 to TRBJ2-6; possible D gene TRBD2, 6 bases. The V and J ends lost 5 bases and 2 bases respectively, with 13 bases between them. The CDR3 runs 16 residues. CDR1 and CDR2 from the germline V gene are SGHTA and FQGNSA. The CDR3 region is CASSPRGAAGANVLTF. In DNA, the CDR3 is TGTGCCAGCAGCCCCCGCGGGGCGGCTGGGGCCAACGTCCTGACTTTC.

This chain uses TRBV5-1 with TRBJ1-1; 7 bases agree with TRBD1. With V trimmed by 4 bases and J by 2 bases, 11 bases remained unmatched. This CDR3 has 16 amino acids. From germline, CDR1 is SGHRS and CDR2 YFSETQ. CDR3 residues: CASSPSLQGPNTEAFF. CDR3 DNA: TGCGCCAGCAGCCCGTCCCTACAGGGGCCAAACACTGAAGCTTTCTTT.

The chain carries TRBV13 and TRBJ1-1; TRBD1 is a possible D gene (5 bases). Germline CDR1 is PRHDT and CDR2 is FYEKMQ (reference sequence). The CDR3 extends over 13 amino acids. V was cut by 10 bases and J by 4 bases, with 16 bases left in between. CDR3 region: CATGPRGITEAFF. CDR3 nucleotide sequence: TGTGCCACCGGGCCTCGGGGGATCACTGAAGCTTTCTTT.

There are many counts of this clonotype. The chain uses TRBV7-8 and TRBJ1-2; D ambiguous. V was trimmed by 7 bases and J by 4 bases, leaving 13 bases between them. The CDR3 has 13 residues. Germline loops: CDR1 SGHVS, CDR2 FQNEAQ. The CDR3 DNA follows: TGTGCCAGCACCCGCGGGGTAACCTATGGCTACACCTTC. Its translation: CASTRGVTYGYTF.

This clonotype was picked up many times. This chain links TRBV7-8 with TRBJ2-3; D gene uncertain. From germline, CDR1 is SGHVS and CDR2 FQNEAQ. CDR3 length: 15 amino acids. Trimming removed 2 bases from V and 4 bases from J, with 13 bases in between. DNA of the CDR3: TGTGCCAGCAGCTTAAAAAGATTCAGAGCAGATACGCAGTATTTT. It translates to CASSLKRFRADTQYF.

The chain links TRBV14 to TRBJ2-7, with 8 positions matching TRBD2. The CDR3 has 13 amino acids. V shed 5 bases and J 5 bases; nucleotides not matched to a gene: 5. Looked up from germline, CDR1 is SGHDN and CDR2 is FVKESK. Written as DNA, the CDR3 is TGTGCCAGCAGCTTCGCGGGAGGTCACGAGCAGTACTTC. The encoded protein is CASSFAGGHEQYF. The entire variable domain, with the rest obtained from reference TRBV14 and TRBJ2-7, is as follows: EAGVTQFPSHSVIEKGQTVTLRCDPISGHDNLYWYRRVMGKEIKFLLHFVKESKQDESGMPNNRFLAERTGGTYSTLKVQPAELEDSGVYFCASSFAGGHEQYFGPGTRLTVT.

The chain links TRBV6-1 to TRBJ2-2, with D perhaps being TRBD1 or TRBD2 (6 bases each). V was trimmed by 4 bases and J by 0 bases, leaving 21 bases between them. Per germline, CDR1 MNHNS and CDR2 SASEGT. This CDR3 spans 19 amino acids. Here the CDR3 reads CASSGIHLLGGPNTGELFF. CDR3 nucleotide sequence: TGTGCCAGCAGTGGGATCCATCTCTTGGGGGGCCCGAACACCGGGGAGCTGTTTTTT.

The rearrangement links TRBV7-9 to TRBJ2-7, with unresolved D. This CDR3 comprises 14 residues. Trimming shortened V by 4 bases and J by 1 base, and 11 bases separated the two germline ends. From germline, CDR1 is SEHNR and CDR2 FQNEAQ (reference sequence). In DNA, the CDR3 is TGTGCCAGCAGCTCTATAGTGGTTTCCTACGAGCAGTACTTC. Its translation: CASSSIVVSYEQYF.

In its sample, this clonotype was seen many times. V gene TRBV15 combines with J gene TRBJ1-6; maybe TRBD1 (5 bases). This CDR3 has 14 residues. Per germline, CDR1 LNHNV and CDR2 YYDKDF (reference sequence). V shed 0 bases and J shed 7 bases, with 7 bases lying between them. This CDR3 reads CATSRDWGNSPLHF. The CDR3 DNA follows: TGTGCCACCAGCAGAGATTGGGGGAATTCACCCCTCCACTTT.

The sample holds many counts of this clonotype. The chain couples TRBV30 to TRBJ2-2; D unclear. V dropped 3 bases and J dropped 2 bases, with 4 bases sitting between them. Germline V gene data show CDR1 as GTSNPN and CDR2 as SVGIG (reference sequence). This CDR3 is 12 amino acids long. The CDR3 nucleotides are TGTGCCTGGAGCACCAACACCGGGGAGCTGTTTTTT. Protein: CAWSTNTGELFF. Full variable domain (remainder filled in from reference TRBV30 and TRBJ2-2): SQTIHQWPATLVQPVGSPLSLECTVEGTSNPNLYWYRQAAGRGLQLLFYSVGIGQISSEVPQNLSASRPQDRQFILSSKKLLLSDSGFYLCAWSTNTGELFFGEGSRLTVL.

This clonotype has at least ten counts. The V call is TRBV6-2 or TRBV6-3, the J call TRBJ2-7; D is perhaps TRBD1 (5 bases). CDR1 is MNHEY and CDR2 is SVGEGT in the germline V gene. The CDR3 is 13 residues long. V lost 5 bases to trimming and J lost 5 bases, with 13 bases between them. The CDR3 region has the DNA TGTGCCAGCAGTCACAGGAGTGTGGACGAGCAGTACTTC. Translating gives CASSHRSVDEQYF.

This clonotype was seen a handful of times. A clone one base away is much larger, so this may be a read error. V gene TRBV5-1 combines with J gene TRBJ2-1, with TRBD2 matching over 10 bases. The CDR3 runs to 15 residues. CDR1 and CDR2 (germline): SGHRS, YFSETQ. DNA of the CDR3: TGCGCCAGCAGCTTGGACGGACTAGCGGTAAATGAGCAGCTCTTC. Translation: CASSLDGLAVNEQLF. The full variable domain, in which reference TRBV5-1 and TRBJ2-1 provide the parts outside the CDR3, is KAGVTQTPRYLIKTRGQQVTLSCSPISGHRSVSWYQQTPGQGLQFLFEYFSETQRNKGNFPGRFSGRQFSNSRSEMNVSTLELGDSALYLCASSLDGLAVNEQLFGPGTRLTVL.

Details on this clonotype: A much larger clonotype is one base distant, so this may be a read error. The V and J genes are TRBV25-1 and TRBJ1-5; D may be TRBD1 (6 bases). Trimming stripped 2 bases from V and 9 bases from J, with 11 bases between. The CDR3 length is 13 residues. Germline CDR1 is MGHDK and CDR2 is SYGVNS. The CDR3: CASSETGLGPQHF. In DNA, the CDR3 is TGTGCCAGCAGTGAAACAGGGTTGGGGCCCCAGCATTTT.

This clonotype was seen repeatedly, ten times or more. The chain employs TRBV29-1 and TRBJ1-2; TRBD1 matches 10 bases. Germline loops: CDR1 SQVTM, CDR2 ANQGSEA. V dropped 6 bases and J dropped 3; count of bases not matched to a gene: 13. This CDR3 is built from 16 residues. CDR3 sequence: CSVQGHLGQGHYGYTF. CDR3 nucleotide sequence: TGCAGCGTCCAGGGACATCTGGGACAGGGGCACTATGGCTACACCTTC.

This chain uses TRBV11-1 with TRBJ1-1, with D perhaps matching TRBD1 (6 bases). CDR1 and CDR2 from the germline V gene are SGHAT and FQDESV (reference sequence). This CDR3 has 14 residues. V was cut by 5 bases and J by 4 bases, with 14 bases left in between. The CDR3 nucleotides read TGTGCCAGCAGCCCACAGGGAGGTCCCACTGAAGCTTTCTTT. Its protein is CASSPQGGPTEAFF.